This T cell receptor (beta chain) is from a study of T cell repertoires in cytomegalovirus infection. Study-level points and caveats: Dominant in the ex vivo response were TCR beta clonotypes restricted by HLA-C and specific for CMV.

The sample holds a few counts of this clonotype. The antigen is unknown. TCRdb reprocessed the reads via MiXCR and lists one record per CDR3 protein. Of about 180,000 distinct CDR3 sequences in the sample, about a sixth were seen once. Germline CDR1 SQVTM, CDR2 ANQGSEA. The CDR3 is 12 residues long. Trimming stripped 6 bases from V and 6 bases from J, with 12 bases between. The genes are TRBV29-1 and TRBJ2-1; no clear D. The clonotype originates from a human donor in good health (CMV status not recorded). Some clones in this sample may be carry-over from other donors' samples. Sequencing was performed on CD8+ T cells from PBMCs. The CDR3 spells CSVPSRINEQFF. The CDR3 nucleotides read TGCAGCGTCCCTTCAAGGATCAATGAGCAGTTCTTC.